Below, 17 T cell receptor beta chains from the same sample are listed, as sequenced in a study of blood T cell repertoires in COVID-19. The method was immunoSEQ multiplex PCR; TCRdb's version includes in-frame clones alone and lacks a portion of them. Found here are about 89,000 clones, around four fifths of them singletons; the top ten hold over 9.5%. Input material: peripheral blood. Every receptor here comes from a man between 65 and 85 years old with acute or convalescent COVID-19.

This clone has only one observation. This chain connects TRBV27 to TRBJ1-2, with 7 positions matching TRBD1. CDR3 size: 15 residues. Germline CDR1 MNHEY, CDR2 SMNVEV (reference sequence). V shed 2 bases, J shed 2 bases, and the junction held 5 bases outside the gene matches. CDR3: CASSLRTGQNYGYTF. The CDR3 nucleotides are TGTGCCAGCAGTTTACGGACAGGCCAAAACTATGGCTACACCTTC.

V gene TRBV6-5 combines with J gene TRBJ2-3, with 9 bases matching TRBD1. This CDR3 has 14 residues. The germline V gene encodes CDR1 MNHEY and CDR2 SVGAGI. After removal of 6 bases from V and 4 bases from J, the junction contained 5 bases not matched to a gene. Written as DNA, the CDR3 is TGTGCCAGCAGGGGGGGACAGGGTCCAGATACGCAGTATTTT. Its protein product is CASRGGQGPDTQYF.

The CDR3 sequence: CASGGTTNEKLFF. CDR3 bases: TGTGCCAGCGGGGGGACAACTAATGAAAAACTGTTTTTT. The chain combines TRBV6-5 with TRBJ1-4; tentative D call: TRBD1 (5 bases). Germline V CDR1 and CDR2: MNHEY, SVGAGI. V shed 8 bases and J shed 0 bases, with 7 bases lying between them. CDR3 length: 13 residues.

The chain couples TRBV4-1 to TRBJ1-2; perhaps TRBD1 as D (6 bases). V lost 4 bases, J lost 0 bases, and 15 bases lay in between. The CDR3 totals 16 residues. CDR1 and CDR2 (germline): MGHRA, YSYEKL. This chain's CDR3 is CASSPQTGRANYGYTF. The CDR3 nucleotides are TGCGCCAGCAGCCCACAGACAGGCCGAGCTAACTATGGCTACACCTTC.

The chain uses TRBV3-1 (or the pseudogene TRBV3-2) and TRBJ2-7; TRBD1 is a possible D gene (6 bases). From germline, CDR1 is LGHDT and CDR2 YNNKEL (reference sequence). The ends were cut back, 2 bases at V and 2 bases at J, with 13 bases in the middle. The CDR3 is made up of 15 amino acids. CDR3 coding DNA: TGTGCCAGCAGCCAACACGACAGGACCCCCTACGAGCAGTACTTC. Translated, it gives CASSQHDRTPYEQYF.

The chain is built from TRBV27 and TRBJ2-5, with 12 positions matching TRBD2. V dropped 6 bases and J dropped 4; count of bases not matched to a gene: 9. Germline assignment: CDR1 MNHEY and CDR2 SMNVEV (reference sequence). The CDR3 runs to 16 residues. The CDR3: CASRITGLAGRETQYF. The CDR3 bases are TGTGCCAGCAGAATTACCGGACTAGCGGGAAGAGAGACCCAGTACTTC.

This clone was picked up a small number of times. J is TRBJ1-4 and V is TRBV11-2; D uncertain. The CDR3 extends over 15 amino acids. V lost 1 base, J lost 2 bases, and 8 bases lay in between. Germline values: CDR1 SGHAT, CDR2 FQNNGV. DNA of the CDR3: TGTGCCAGCAGCTTAGTAATGGGCACTAATGAAAAACTGTTTTTT. This sequence encodes CASSLVMGTNEKLFF.

V is TRBV5-1 and J is TRBJ2-7; maybe TRBD2 (6 bases). The CDR3 is 14 amino acids. CDR1 and CDR2 from the germline V gene are SGHRS and YFSETQ. V was pared by 5 bases and J by 4 bases, with 16 bases between. The CDR3 here is CASSRDSSAYEQYF. As DNA, the CDR3 is TGCGCCAGCAGTCGGGACTCTTCGGCTTACGAGCAGTACTTC. Looking up the rest from reference TRBV5-1 and TRBJ2-7 gives the full variable domain: KAGVTQTPRYLIKTRGQQVTLSCSPISGHRSVSWYQQTPGQGLQFLFEYFSETQRNKGNFPGRFSGRQFSNSRSEMNVSTLELGDSALYLCASSRDSSAYEQYFGPGTRLTVT.

The rearrangement links TRBV7-2 to TRBJ1-2; D unresolved. Looked up from germline, CDR1 is SGHTA and CDR2 is FQGNSA. V lost 5 bases to trimming and J lost 8 bases, with 18 bases between them. This CDR3 spans 14 amino acids. The CDR3 DNA reads as TGTGCCAGCAGCACGACCCAACGGGTGGAAGGCTACACCTTC. Protein: CASSTTQRVEGYTF.

The rearrangement links TRBV6-5 to TRBJ2-3; tentative D call: TRBD2 (6 bases). The CDR3 totals 14 residues. With 7 bases removed from V and 3 bases from J, the gap between germline ends came to 14 bases. CDR1 is MNHEY and CDR2 is SVGAGI in the germline V gene. The CDR3 bases are TGTGCCAGCATTCCTGGTCGGGGGACAGATACGCAGTATTTT. Encoded protein: CASIPGRGTDTQYF.

The chain uses TRBV7-9 and TRBJ1-1; the D is unclear. The CDR3 is made up of 13 amino acids. V lost 3 bases and J 1 base, leaving 6 bases between the germline ends. Germline V gene sequence: CDR1 SEHNR, CDR2 FQNEAQ (reference sequence). CDR3 protein: CASSFEANTEAFF. CDR3 nucleotides: TGTGCCAGCAGCTTCGAGGCGAACACTGAAGCTTTCTTT. Full variable domain (outside the CDR3, taken from reference TRBV7-9 and TRBJ1-1): DTGVSQNPRHKITKRGQNVTFRCDPISEHNRLYWYRQTLGQGPEFLTYFQNEAQLEKSRLLSDRFSAERPKGSFSTLEIQRTEQGDSAMYLCASSFEANTEAFFGQGTRLTVV.

The V and J genes are TRBV5-1 and TRBJ1-1; D is unresolved. V shed 0 bases and J shed 5 bases, with 11 bases lying between them. From germline, CDR1 is SGHRS and CDR2 YFSETQ. The CDR3 spans 14 residues. This CDR3 reads CASSLDQRGTEAFF. CDR3 coding DNA: TGCGCCAGCAGCTTGGATCAGCGGGGAACTGAAGCTTTCTTT.

CDR3 nucleotides: TGTGCCAGCAGTTACTCTCGACAGCAGATCGCTGAAGCTTTCTTT. It yields the protein CASSYSRQQIAEAFF. This rearrangement joins TRBV6-5 to TRBJ1-1; a weak D match, TRBD1 (5 bases). The V and J ends lost 0 bases and 6 bases respectively, with 14 bases between them. The CDR3 is 15 residues long. Germline-derived CDR1 and CDR2 are MNHEY and SVGAGI.

The chain employs TRBV18 and TRBJ2-2; possible D gene TRBD1, 6 bases. The germline V gene encodes CDR1 KGHSH and CDR2 LQKENI. Between the trimmed V and J ends, which lost 2 bases and 2 bases, there was a span of 9 bases. This CDR3 region has 15 residues. This chain's CDR3 is CASSPGQRNTGELFF. The CDR3 bases are TGTGCCAGCTCACCAGGACAGAGAAACACCGGGGAGCTGTTTTTT.

The sample holds one count of this clone. V gene TRBV3-1 (or the pseudogene TRBV3-2) combines with J gene TRBJ2-2, with a tentative D call TRBD2 (5 bases). Trimming left V 3 bases short and J 5 bases short, with 16 bases between. The CDR3 loop spans 16 amino acids. The germline V gene encodes CDR1 LGHDT and CDR2 YNNKEL (reference sequence). The CDR3 nucleotides read TGTGCCAGCAGCCACACTCCAGTAGGCGGGACCGGGGAGCTGTTTTTT. It specifies CASSHTPVGGTGELFF.

This sequence joins TRBV19 and TRBJ1-2, with D possibly being TRBD1 (6 bases). Trimming stripped 3 bases from V and 6 bases from J, with 17 bases between. CDR1 LNHDA and CDR2 SQIVND come from the germline V gene (reference sequence). The length of the CDR3 is 15 residues. CDR3 region: CASSIREGGPNGYTF. The DNA of the CDR3 is TGTGCCAGTAGTATCCGGGAGGGGGGGCCCAATGGCTACACCTTC. The full variable domain, with the rest looked up from reference TRBV19 and TRBJ1-2, is DGGITQSPKYLFRKEGQNVTLSCEQNLNHDAMYWYRQDPGQGLRLIYYSQIVNDFQKGDIAEGYSVSREKKESFPLTVTSAQKNPTAFYLCASSIREGGPNGYTFGSGTRLTVV.

The V gene is TRBV6-5, the J gene TRBJ2-7, with 8 nucleotides matching TRBD2. CDR3 size: 15 residues. Germline loops: CDR1 MNHEY, CDR2 SVGAGI. The CDR3 is CAGGRGTSGSYEQYF. As DNA, the CDR3 is TGTGCTGGGGGCAGGGGAACTAGCGGATCTTACGAGCAGTACTTC.